This T cell receptor beta chain was captured by sequencing in a study of blood T cell repertoires in COVID-19. Study-wide context: T cells, B-cell-depleted T cells, or PBMCs provided the cDNA or gDNA that served as material.

J gave up 6 bases and V 8 bases, and 9 bases lay outside the gene matches. The CDR3 contains 13 residues. Germline V gene data show CDR1 as SGHTA and CDR2 as FQGTGA. Profiling relied on immunoSEQ multiplex PCR, and the TCRdb table lists in-frame clones only, not all of them. The sample carries 100,000 or so clones, approximately 82% recorded once. The sequence was obtained from a man aged 55-75 years with acute or convalescent COVID-19. V is TRBV7-3 and J is TRBJ1-2; 7 bases agree with TRBD1. Sequenced sample: peripheral blood. This chain's CDR3 is CASSDRAGNGYTF. As DNA, the CDR3 is TGTGCCAGCTCTGACAGGGCGGGAAATGGCTACACCTTC.